In its sample, the clone carrying this T cell receptor (beta chain) was seen once. The source of the sample is a study of blood T cell repertoires in COVID-19. Trimming at V came to 5 bases and at J to 4 bases, leaving 2 bases not matched to a gene. The V gene's germline CDR1 is MNHEY and CDR2 SVGAGI. The CDR3 length is 13 residues. The method was immunoSEQ multiplex PCR; TCRdb's version includes in-frame clones alone and lacks a portion of them. The sample shows about 150,000 clones, 82% of them seen only once. The clonotype originates from a human donor with acute or convalescent COVID-19. The donor label of this sample is uncertain. The gene calls are TRBV6-5 and TRBJ2-7, with 10 positions matching TRBD1. Sequences were obtained from peripheral blood. The CDR3, as DNA: TGTGCCAGCAGTAGGGACAGGGGTTACGAGCAGTACTTC. Translation: CASSRDRGYEQYF.